This T cell receptor beta chain appears in the sequencing data of a study of blood T cell repertoires in COVID-19. TCRdb's table, derived via immunoSEQ multiplex PCR, lists solely in-frame clones and lacks some. Of about 200,000 clones in the sample, 75% to 95% were seen once. CDR1 MDHEN and CDR2 SYDVKM come from the germline V gene. With 6 bases clipped from V and 5 bases from J, the junction kept 5 bases outside the gene matches. CDR3 length: 14 amino acids. The chain has TRBV28 and TRBJ2-2; 8 positions match TRBD1. The clonotype comes from a man in his forties or fifties with acute or convalescent COVID-19. Sequencing was performed on peripheral blood. The DNA for the CDR3 is TGTGCCAGCAGGGGACAGGTGACAACCGGGGAGCTGTTTTTT. Amino acid sequence: CASRGQVTTGELFF. Based on the CDR3 plus reference TRBV28 and TRBJ2-2, the full variable domain is DVKVTQSSRYLVKRTGEKVFLECVQDMDHENMFWYRQDPGLGLRLIYFSYDVKMKEKGDIPEGYSVSREKKERFSLILESASTNQTSMYLCASRGQVTTGELFFGEGSRLTVL.